These 2 T cell receptor beta chains came from one sample sequenced in a study of response to subunit inactivated influenza vaccine. TCRdb reprocessed the RT-PCR reads with MiXCR, giving one entry per CDR3 protein. This table has under 850,000 distinct CDR3 sequences, about 18% appearing once. Source: PBMCs from blood, taken roughly 5 days after vaccination. These receptors were obtained from a man between 45 and 60 years old who received an inactivated influenza vaccine.

The J gene is TRBJ1-6, the V gene TRBV6-1; the D gene is possibly TRBD1 (5 bases). Germline-derived CDR1 and CDR2 are MNHNS and SASEGT. There are 13 residues in the CDR3. Trimming took 6 bases from V and 9 from J, leaving 12 bases between them. The CDR3 coding sequence is TGTGCCAGCAGAGGGGATGTTGGTTCACCCCTCCACTTT. It translates to CASRGDVGSPLHF.

V and J are TRBV15 and TRBJ2-1, with D perhaps assigned TRBD1 or TRBD2 (6 bases each). Germline V gives CDR1 LNHNV, CDR2 YYDKDF (reference sequence). Trimming took off 8 bases at V and 13 bases at J, with 21 bases between the two ends. The CDR3 covers 13 residues. The CDR3 is CATRLSPGADQFF. For the CDR3, the DNA is TGTGCCACCCGACTATCGCCGGGGGCGGATCAGTTCTTC. Full variable domain (missing parts from reference TRBV15 and TRBJ2-1): DAMVIQNPRYQVTQFGKPVTLSCSQTLNHNVMYWYQQKSSQAPKLLFHYYDKDFNNEADTPDNFQSRRPNTSFCFLDIRSPGLGDTAMYLCATRLSPGADQFFGPGTRLTVL.